This T cell receptor (beta chain) appears in the sequencing data of a study of blood T cells in healthy people across ages. A second PCR of roughly 7 to 11 cycles used a sample-barcoded 5' primer and a J-beta primer mix. TCRdb used MiXCR to reprocess the 5' RACE reads, holding one entry per CDR3 protein. The data show hundreds of thousands of distinct CDR3 sequences, about 30% seen once. This CDR3 is 13 amino acids long. Germline loops: CDR1 DFQATT, CDR2 SNEGSKA (reference sequence). V was clipped by 6 bases and J by 3 bases, with 12 bases between them. V gene TRBV20-1 combines with J gene TRBJ1-3; D unresolved. The receptor's source is a woman older than 75 in good health. Material for sequencing was blood. CDR3: CSATQTRGNTIYF. The CDR3 DNA sequence: TGCAGTGCAACTCAAACCCGTGGAAACACCATATATTTT.